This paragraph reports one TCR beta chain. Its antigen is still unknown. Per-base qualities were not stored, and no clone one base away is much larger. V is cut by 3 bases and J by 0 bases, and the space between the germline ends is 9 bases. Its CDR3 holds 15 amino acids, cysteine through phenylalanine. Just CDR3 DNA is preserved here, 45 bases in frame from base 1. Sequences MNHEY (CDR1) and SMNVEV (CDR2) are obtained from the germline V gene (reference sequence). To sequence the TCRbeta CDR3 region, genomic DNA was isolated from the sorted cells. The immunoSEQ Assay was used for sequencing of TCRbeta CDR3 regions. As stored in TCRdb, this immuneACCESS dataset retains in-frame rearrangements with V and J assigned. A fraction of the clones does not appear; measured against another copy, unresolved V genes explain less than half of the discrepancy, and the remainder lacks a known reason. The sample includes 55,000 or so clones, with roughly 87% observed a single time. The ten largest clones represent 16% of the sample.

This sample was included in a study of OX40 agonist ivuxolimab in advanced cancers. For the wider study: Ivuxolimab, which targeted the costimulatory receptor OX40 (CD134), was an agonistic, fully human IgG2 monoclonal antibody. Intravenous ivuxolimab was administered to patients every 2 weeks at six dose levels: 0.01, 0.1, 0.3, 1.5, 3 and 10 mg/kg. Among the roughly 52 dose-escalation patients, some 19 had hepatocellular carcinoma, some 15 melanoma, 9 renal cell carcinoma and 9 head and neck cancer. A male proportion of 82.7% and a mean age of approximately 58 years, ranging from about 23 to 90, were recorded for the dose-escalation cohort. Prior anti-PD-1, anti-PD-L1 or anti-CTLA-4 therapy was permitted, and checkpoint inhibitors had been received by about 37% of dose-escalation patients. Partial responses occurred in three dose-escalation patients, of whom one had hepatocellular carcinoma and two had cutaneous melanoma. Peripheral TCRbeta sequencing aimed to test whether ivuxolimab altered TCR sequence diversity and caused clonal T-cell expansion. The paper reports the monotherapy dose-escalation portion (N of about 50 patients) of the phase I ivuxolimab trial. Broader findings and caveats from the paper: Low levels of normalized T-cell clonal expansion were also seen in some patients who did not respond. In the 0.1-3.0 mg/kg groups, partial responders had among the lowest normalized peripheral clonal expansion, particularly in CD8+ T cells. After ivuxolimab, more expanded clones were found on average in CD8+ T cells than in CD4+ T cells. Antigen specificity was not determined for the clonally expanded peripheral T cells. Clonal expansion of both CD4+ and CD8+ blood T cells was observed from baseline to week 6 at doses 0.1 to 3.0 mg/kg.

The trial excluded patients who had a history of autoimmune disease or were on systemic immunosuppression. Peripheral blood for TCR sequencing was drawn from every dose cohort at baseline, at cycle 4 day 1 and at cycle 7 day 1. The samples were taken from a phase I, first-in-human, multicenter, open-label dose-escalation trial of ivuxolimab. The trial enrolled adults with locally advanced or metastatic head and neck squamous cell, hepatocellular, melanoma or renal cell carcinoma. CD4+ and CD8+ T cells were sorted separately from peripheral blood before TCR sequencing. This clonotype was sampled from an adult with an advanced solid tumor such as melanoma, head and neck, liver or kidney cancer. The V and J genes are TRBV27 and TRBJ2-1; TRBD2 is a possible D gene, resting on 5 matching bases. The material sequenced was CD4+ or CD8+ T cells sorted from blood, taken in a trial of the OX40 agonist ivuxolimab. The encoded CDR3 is CASSFFTSSYNEQFF. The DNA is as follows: TGTGCCAGCAGTTTTTTCACTAGCTCCTACAATGAGCAGTTCTTC.